Listed here are 20 T cell receptor beta chains from one sample, sequenced in a study of blood T cells in healthy people across ages. With a J-beta primer mix and a sample-barcoded 5' primer, a second PCR ran roughly 7 to 11 cycles. From the 5' RACE reads, TCRdb called clonotypes with MiXCR, one entry per CDR3 protein. Found here are hundreds of thousands of distinct CDR3 sequences, 45% to 50% of them singletons; the top ten hold roughly 12%. Sample: blood. The source of these receptors is a man aged 30-40 years in good health.

CDR3 bases: TGTGCCAGCAGCTCGGATGGGTCGGGGACCCAGTACTTC. This gives the protein CASSSDGSGTQYF. The chain employs TRBV12-3 or TRBV12-4 and TRBJ2-5; D gene uncertain. Trimming removed 6 bases at V and 7 bases at J, with 15 bases between. There are 13 residues in the CDR3.

The chain joins TRBV24-1 to TRBJ2-3; D could derive from TRBD1 or TRBD2 (5 bases each). The CDR3 is made up of 13 amino acids. Trimming left V 4 bases short and J 5 bases short, with 9 bases between. Germline V gene sequence: CDR1 KGHDR, CDR2 SFDVKD. The CDR3 reads CATSDVGGDTQYF. The CDR3 bases are TGTGCCACCAGTGACGTTGGGGGAGATACGCAGTATTTT.

This rearrangement joins TRBV7-9 to TRBJ2-3; TRBD2 matches 10 bases. The CDR3 runs 17 residues. Trimming cost V 3 bases and J 3 bases; bases outside gene matches: 9. The germline V gene encodes CDR1 SEHNR and CDR2 FQNEAQ (reference sequence). CDR3 residues: CASSLGLASGITDTQYF. The CDR3 nucleotides read TGTGCCAGCAGCTTGGGACTAGCGAGCGGGATTACAGATACGCAGTATTTT.

This clonotype has only a few counts. The CDR3 DNA reads TGTGCCAGCAGTTACTCGAATAGCGGGGGGGCAGAGGATACGCAGTATTTT. Protein: CASSYSNSGGAEDTQYF. The J gene is TRBJ2-3, the V gene TRBV6-5; 11 positions match TRBD2. The CDR3 runs to 17 residues. Germline loops: CDR1 MNHEY, CDR2 SVGAGI. After removal of 0 bases from V and 6 bases from J, the junction contained 8 bases not matched to a gene.

As regards this clonotype: With a much larger clone just one base away, this may be a read error. The chain has TRBV14 and TRBJ1-1; D gene uncertain. The CDR3 spans 13 residues. Germline CDR1 SGHDN, CDR2 FVKESK. With 1 base removed from V and 1 base from J, the gap between germline ends came to 4 bases. The DNA for the CDR3 is TGTGCCAGCAGCCAAGTGTGGAACACTGAAGCTTTCTTT. It is translated as CASSQVWNTEAFF.

The V gene is TRBV4-3, the J gene TRBJ2-3, with no clear D. The CDR3 loop spans 16 amino acids. The V end lost 4 bases, the J end lost 1 base, and 15 bases lay between the germline ends. Germline V gene lookup returns CDR1 LGHNA and CDR2 YSLEER. CDR3 region: CASSLSPLGGTDTQYF. The DNA of the CDR3 is TGCGCCAGCAGCCTGAGCCCGCTAGGCGGCACAGATACGCAGTATTTT.

The chain combines TRBV10-3 with TRBJ2-1; 10 positions match TRBD1. V shed 4 bases, J shed 13 bases, and the junction held 4 bases outside the gene matches. This CDR3 spans 12 amino acids. Germline lookup yields CDR1 ENHRY and CDR2 SYGVKD. This chain's CDR3 is CAISGGTGDQFF. The DNA for the CDR3 is TGTGCCATCAGTGGTGGGACAGGGGACCAGTTCTTC.

This clonotype was detected only a few times. The V call is TRBV10-3, the J call TRBJ2-1; no firm D call. Germline lookup yields CDR1 ENHRY and CDR2 SYGVKD. V was pared by 0 bases and J by 10 bases, with 4 bases between. The CDR3 contains 11 residues. The DNA of the CDR3 is TGTGCCATCAGTGAGTCGAGGGAGCAGTTCTTC. It specifies CAISESREQFF.

Ten or more counts support this clonotype. This chain joins TRBV29-1 and TRBJ2-3; 8 bases fit TRBD2. Germline V gives CDR1 SQVTM, CDR2 ANQGSEA. J lost 2 bases, V lost 4 bases, and 11 bases had no gene match. The CDR3 is 16 amino acids. The CDR3 sequence: CSVGGGLGITTDTQYF. DNA of the CDR3: TGCAGCGTTGGTGGGGGACTAGGGATCACCACAGATACGCAGTATTTT.

The genes are TRBV29-1 and TRBJ2-1; either TRBD1 or TRBD2 may fit D (5 bases each). Trimming took 2 bases from V and 0 from J, leaving 8 bases between them. The CDR3 is 14 amino acids. Per germline, CDR1 SQVTM and CDR2 ANQGSEA. CDR3 sequence reads: CSVEPGSSYNEQFF. In DNA, the CDR3 is TGCAGCGTTGAACCAGGGAGCTCCTACAATGAGCAGTTCTTC.

The V and J genes are TRBV20-1 and TRBJ2-1; TRBD2 agrees at 11 bases. With 0 bases clipped from V and 5 bases from J, the junction kept 6 bases outside the gene matches. The germline CDR1 and CDR2 sequences are DFQATT and SNEGSKA (reference sequence). The CDR3 loop spans 16 amino acids. DNA for the CDR3: TGCAGTGCTAGAGAACTACTAGCGGGAGCCAACAATGAGCAGTTCTTC. Its protein product is CSARELLAGANNEQFF.

This clonotype was observed a few times. The chain couples TRBV9 to TRBJ1-2; TRBD1 aligns across 8 bases. CDR1 and CDR2 (germline): SGDLS, YYNGEE. This CDR3 has 14 amino acids. Trimming took 3 bases from V and 4 from J; bases not matched to a gene: 5. CDR3 loop: CASSAGTGLYGYTF. The CDR3, as DNA: TGTGCCAGCAGCGCCGGGACAGGCCTCTATGGCTACACCTTC.

V is TRBV7-3 and J is TRBJ2-1, with D possibly matching TRBD1 (6 bases). The CDR3 totals 15 residues. Germline CDR1 and CDR2: SGHTA and FQGTGA. Trimming shortened V by 5 bases and J by 6 bases, and 17 bases separated the two germline ends. The chain's CDR3 is CASSRELGGSNEQFF. CDR3 in DNA: TGTGCCAGCAGCCGAGAACTAGGGGGATCCAATGAGCAGTTCTTC.

This clonotype appeared a few times. This chain links TRBV29-1 with TRBJ2-3; no firm D call. Germline CDR1 and CDR2: SQVTM and ANQGSEA. This CDR3 is 13 amino acids long. V lost 3 bases, J lost 1 base, and 8 bases lay in between. In DNA, the CDR3 is TGCAGCGTTGACCCCGTGGGCACAGATACGCAGTATTTT. Translation: CSVDPVGTDTQYF.

The chain is built from TRBV12-3 or TRBV12-4 and TRBJ2-5, with 9 bases identical to TRBD2. Trimming took 1 base from V and 5 from J; bases not matched to a gene: 8. The CDR3 loop spans 16 amino acids. The CDR3 loop is CASSLGVAGAVETQYF. CDR3 in DNA: TGTGCCAGCAGTTTAGGAGTAGCGGGGGCCGTGGAGACCCAGTACTTC.

The chain couples TRBV27 to TRBJ1-6; TRBD1 matches 9 bases. CDR1 and CDR2 (germline): MNHEY, SMNVEV (reference sequence). Trimming at V came to 6 bases and at J to 5 bases, leaving 11 bases not matched to a gene. The CDR3 totals 17 residues. CDR3 amino acids: CASRQRDRAIDNSPLHF. The CDR3 bases are TGTGCCAGCAGGCAGCGGGACAGGGCGATCGATAATTCACCCCTCCACTTT.

This chain uses TRBV6-2 or TRBV6-3 with TRBJ1-1, with a tentative D call TRBD1 (5 bases). V was cut by 1 base and J by 10 bases, with 13 bases left in between. This CDR3 comprises 13 residues. Germline CDR1 MNHEY, CDR2 SVGEGT. This CDR3 reads CASSYWDRPAAFF. The CDR3 DNA reads as TGTGCCAGCAGTTACTGGGACCGACCGGCAGCTTTCTTT.

This clonotype was seen at least ten times. The gene calls are TRBV7-2 and TRBJ2-1, with 7 bases lining up with TRBD2. The V gene end was trimmed by 1 base and the J gene end by 4 bases; junction bases not matched to a gene: 4. The CDR3 covers 15 residues. CDR1 is SGHTA, CDR2 FQGNSA, per germline. CDR3 in DNA: TGTGCCAGCAGCTTAGGGGCTAGCGGTTACAATGAGCAGTTCTTC. This sequence encodes CASSLGASGYNEQFF.

The J gene is TRBJ1-6, the V gene TRBV6-2 or TRBV6-3, with unresolved D. Germline lookup yields CDR1 MNHEY and CDR2 SVGEGT. V was shortened by 2 bases and J by 7 bases, with 12 bases between the two germline ends. The CDR3 loop spans 15 amino acids. The CDR3 loop is CASSYEGGRNSPLHF. The DNA for the CDR3 is TGTGCCAGCAGTTACGAGGGTGGGCGGAATTCACCCCTCCACTTT.

Comment on this clonotype: This may stem from a read error, because a much larger clone lies one nucleotide away. The chain has TRBV20-1 and TRBJ2-1; the match to TRBD1 covers 8 bases. CDR1 is DFQATT, CDR2 SNEGSKA, per germline (reference sequence). This CDR3 is built from 15 residues. This CDR3 reads CSARADRAAYNKQFF. The CDR3 coding sequence is TGCAGTGCTCGAGCGGACAGGGCGGCCTACAATAAGCAGTTCTTC.